These T cell receptor beta chains were read from a single sample in a study of blood T cell repertoires in COVID-19. Repertoires were generated with immunoSEQ multiplex PCR, while TCRdb's copy carries only in-frame clones and drops some. Of around 150,000 clones in the sample, 70% to 90% were seen once. Sequenced: PBMCs or T cells enriched from blood (not recorded which). The source is a woman in her 50s who had recovered from COVID-19. The CDR3 runs from the conserved cysteine through the conserved F or W. D genes are given only for firm matches. Clone size is shown for a subset of rows, as once, few, many or a class of expanded clone.

abundance: NA
d_gene: TRBD1
len: 15
v_gene: TRBV5-6
j_gene: TRBJ2-3
CDR3nt: TGTGCCAGCAGCCCAGGACAGGGAAGATCGGATACGCAGTATTTT
CDR3aa: CASSPGQGRSDTQYF

abundance: NA
d_gene: NA
len: 12
v_gene: TRBV12-3/TRBV12-4
j_gene: TRBJ1-2
CDR3nt: TGTGCCAGCAGTTTCCGGGGTAACGGCTACACCTTC
CDR3aa: CASSFRGNGYTF

abundance: NA
d_gene: NA
len: 15
v_gene: TRBV9
j_gene: TRBJ2-5
CDR3nt: TGTGCCAGCAGCGTAGGCCATAGCGGCAGGGAGACCCAGTACTTC
CDR3aa: CASSVGHSGRETQYF

abundance: NA
d_gene: NA
len: 14
v_gene: TRBV6-2/TRBV6-3
j_gene: TRBJ2-2
CDR3nt: TGTGCCAGCAGTTACAGGAGGTACACCGGGGAGCTGTTTTTT
CDR3aa: CASSYRRYTGELFF

abundance: NA
d_gene: NA
len: 11
v_gene: TRBV6-2/TRBV6-3
j_gene: TRBJ2-5
CDR3nt: TGTGCCAGCAGTTCTTCAGAGACCCAGTACTTC
CDR3aa: CASSSSETQYF

abundance: NA
d_gene: NA
len: 12
v_gene: TRBV11-1
j_gene: TRBJ2-7
CDR3nt: TGTGCCAGCAGCTTCGGACAGAACGAGCAGTACTTC
CDR3aa: CASSFGQNEQYF

abundance: NA
d_gene: NA
len: 16
v_gene: TRBV7-3
j_gene: TRBJ2-2
CDR3nt: TGTGCCAGCAGCTTAGAGGCGAGTAGGTACACCGGGGAGCTGTTTTTT
CDR3aa: CASSLEASRYTGELFF

abundance: NA
d_gene: NA
len: 16
v_gene: TRBV7-2
j_gene: TRBJ1-6
CDR3nt: TGTGCCAGCAGCTTAGACAGCAGCTCCTATAATTCACCCCTCCACTTT
CDR3aa: CASSLDSSSYNSPLHF

abundance: NA
d_gene: TRBD2
len: 15
v_gene: TRBV7-6
j_gene: TRBJ2-3
CDR3nt: TGTGCCAGCAGCTTAGGGTCCAGCGGGGGGAATACGCAGTATTTT
CDR3aa: CASSLGSSGGNTQYF

abundance: NA
d_gene: NA
len: 16
v_gene: TRBV27
j_gene: TRBJ1-6
CDR3nt: TGTGCCAGCAGTATCGCCCCGGGTCTTTTATATTCACCCCTCCACTTT
CDR3aa: CASSIAPGLLYSPLHF

abundance: once
d_gene: TRBD1
len: 16
v_gene: TRBV9
j_gene: TRBJ1-2
CDR3nt: TGTGCCAGCAGCGTAGCGGCACAGGGGAGTCCCTATGGCTACACCTTC
CDR3aa: CASSVAAQGSPYGYTF

abundance: NA
d_gene: NA
len: 16
v_gene: TRBV19
j_gene: TRBJ1-4
CDR3nt: TGTGCCAGTAGTATAGGTGGAGGGGCCGACGGGGGGAAACTGTTTTTT
CDR3aa: CASSIGGGADGGKLFF

abundance: once
d_gene: TRBD2
len: 17
v_gene: TRBV9
j_gene: TRBJ2-3
CDR3nt: TGTGCCAGCAGCGTAGAACCTAGCGGGTTTGTCACAGATACGCAGTATTTT
CDR3aa: CASSVEPSGFVTDTQYF

abundance: NA
d_gene: NA
len: 13
v_gene: TRBV3-1/TRBV3-2
j_gene: TRBJ2-2
CDR3nt: TGTGCCAGCAGCCAAGGTAATGCCGGGGAGCTGTTTTTT
CDR3aa: CASSQGNAGELFF

abundance: NA
d_gene: NA
len: 13
v_gene: TRBV6-5
j_gene: TRBJ2-3
CDR3nt: TGTGCCAGCAGACCGCTCGGGGCAGATACGCAGTATTTT
CDR3aa: CASRPLGADTQYF

abundance: NA
d_gene: NA
len: 15
v_gene: TRBV2
j_gene: TRBJ2-5
CDR3nt: TGTGCCAGCAGCCCTTTCGGAGCGGAACAAGAGACCCAGTACTTC
CDR3aa: CASSPFGAEQETQYF

abundance: NA
d_gene: NA
len: 13
v_gene: TRBV6-5
j_gene: TRBJ1-2
CDR3nt: TGTGCCAGCAGTTATAAGGGGACTAAAGGCTACACCTTC
CDR3aa: CASSYKGTKGYTF

abundance: few
d_gene: TRBD1
len: 18
v_gene: TRBV9
j_gene: TRBJ1-3
CDR3nt: TGTGCCAGCAGCGATCGGACAGGGGGCTTAAGCTCTGGAAACACCATATATTTT
CDR3aa: CASSDRTGGLSSGNTIYF

abundance: NA
d_gene: NA
len: 15
v_gene: TRBV7-2
j_gene: TRBJ1-5
CDR3nt: TGTGCCAGCAGCTTAGCCAACTACAACGGTCAGCCCCAGCATTTT
CDR3aa: CASSLANYNGQPQHF

abundance: NA
d_gene: NA
len: 15
v_gene: TRBV29-1
j_gene: TRBJ1-3
CDR3nt: TGCAGCGTTGATGGGGCAGAGGGAGGAGGAAACACCATATATTTT
CDR3aa: CSVDGAEGGGNTIYF

abundance: NA
d_gene: NA
len: 14
v_gene: TRBV5-3
j_gene: TRBJ2-7
CDR3nt: TGTGCCAGAAGCTTGGTGAAGGGGGTGTACGAGCAGTACTTC
CDR3aa: CARSLVKGVYEQYF

abundance: NA
d_gene: NA
len: 13
v_gene: TRBV6-2/TRBV6-3
j_gene: TRBJ1-1
CDR3nt: TGTGCCAGCAGTTACGCGGTAGGGACTCAAGCTTTCTTT
CDR3aa: CASSYAVGTQAFF

abundance: NA
d_gene: NA
len: 14
v_gene: TRBV6-5
j_gene: TRBJ1-5
CDR3nt: TGTGCCAGCAGAGGTACGGGGGTGAATCAGCCCCAGCATTTT
CDR3aa: CASRGTGVNQPQHF

abundance: once
d_gene: TRBD2
len: 17
v_gene: TRBV18
j_gene: TRBJ2-3
CDR3nt: TGTGCCAGCTCATCCTTCCCAGCGGGGATTTTCACAGATACGCAGTATTTT
CDR3aa: CASSSFPAGIFTDTQYF

abundance: NA
d_gene: TRBD1
len: 16
v_gene: TRBV5-3
j_gene: TRBJ2-7
CDR3nt: TGTGCCAGAAGCTTGGCGGGACAGGCGGAATATGTTAAGCAGTACTTC
CDR3aa: CARSLAGQAEYVKQYF

abundance: NA
d_gene: TRBD2
len: 15
v_gene: TRBV7-2
j_gene: TRBJ2-7
CDR3nt: TGTGCCAGCAGCCGGACTAGCGGGGGCGGCTACGAGCAGTACTTC
CDR3aa: CASSRTSGGGYEQYF

abundance: NA
d_gene: NA
len: 14
v_gene: TRBV6-5
j_gene: TRBJ1-2
CDR3nt: TGTGCCAGCAGACCCGCGGGGGGCGGCTATGGCTACACCTTC
CDR3aa: CASRPAGGGYGYTF

abundance: NA
d_gene: TRBD1
len: 14
v_gene: TRBV6-2/TRBV6-3
j_gene: TRBJ2-7
CDR3nt: TGTGCCAGCAGTTTCTCGGGACAGCGCTACGAGCAGTACTTC
CDR3aa: CASSFSGQRYEQYF

abundance: NA
d_gene: NA
len: 12
v_gene: TRBV29-1
j_gene: TRBJ1-3
CDR3nt: TGCAGCGTTATCCCCAGTGGAAACACCATATATTTT
CDR3aa: CSVIPSGNTIYF

abundance: NA
d_gene: NA
len: 13
v_gene: TRBV2
j_gene: TRBJ1-2
CDR3nt: TGTGCCAGCAGTGATGGGGACATCGGAGGCTACACCTTC
CDR3aa: CASSDGDIGGYTF

abundance: NA
d_gene: TRBD1
len: 15
v_gene: TRBV6-5
j_gene: TRBJ2-7
CDR3nt: TGTGCCAGCAGTTACTCGAGACAGGGGTGGTACGAGCAGTACTTC
CDR3aa: CASSYSRQGWYEQYF

abundance: NA
d_gene: NA
len: 14
v_gene: TRBV4-3
j_gene: TRBJ2-5
CDR3nt: TGCGCCAGCAGCCAAGGAGGGGCGGGGGAGACCCAGTACTTC
CDR3aa: CASSQGGAGETQYF

abundance: NA
d_gene: NA
len: 17
v_gene: TRBV18
j_gene: TRBJ1-4
CDR3nt: TGTGCCAGCTCAGCCCCCGGGACAACCGCAACTAATGAAAAACTGTTTTTT
CDR3aa: CASSAPGTTATNEKLFF